One and the same sample provided the 30 T cell receptor beta chains below, sequenced in a study of identical twins. TCRdb reprocessed the 5' RACE reads with MiXCR, giving one entry per CDR3 protein. Among a few hundred thousand distinct CDR3 sequences, 9% to 15% were seen once, and the ten largest hold around 7.8%. These data also featured in a second study, about yellow fever vaccine responses in identical twins.

The specimen sequenced was CD8+ T cells sorted from blood. The source is a woman under 30 in good health.

This clonotype has only a few counts. This chain connects TRBV5-6 to TRBJ2-5; 8 bases align to TRBD1. The V gene end was trimmed by 2 bases and the J gene end by 4 bases; junction bases not matched to a gene: 4. Per germline, CDR1 SGHDT and CDR2 YYEEEE. The CDR3 totals 14 residues. The CDR3 nucleotides are TGTGCCAGCAGCTTCCCAACAGGGGGAGAGACCCAGTACTTC. Its translation: CASSFPTGGETQYF. Full variable domain (remainder filled in from reference TRBV5-6 and TRBJ2-5): DAGVTQSPTHLIKTRGQQVTLRCSPKSGHDTVSWYQQALGQGPQFIFQYYEEEERQRGNFPDRFSGHQFPNYSSELNVNALLLGDSALYLCASSFPTGGETQYFGPGTRLLVL.

The sample holds one count of this clonotype. This rearrangement joins TRBV25-1 to TRBJ2-5; a possible D gene is TRBD1 (5 bases). The CDR3 contains 15 residues. Germline CDR1 reads MGHDK; CDR2 reads SYGVNS. V lost 4 bases, J lost 2 bases, and 14 bases lay in between. The CDR3: CASSVRDEAQETQYF. The CDR3 DNA reads TGTGCCAGCAGTGTCAGGGATGAGGCACAAGAGACCCAGTACTTC.

This clonotype came up many times. The V call is TRBV20-1, the J call TRBJ2-1; TRBD2 aligns across 7 bases. The germline CDR1 and CDR2 sequences are DFQATT and SNEGSKA (reference sequence). The CDR3 runs to 14 residues. The junction had 8 bases not matched to a gene; V was cut back by 3 bases and J by 6 bases. CDR3 loop: CSARSGRRGNEQFF. The CDR3 DNA sequence: TGCAGTGCTAGGTCCGGGAGGAGGGGCAATGAGCAGTTCTTC.

The sample holds a few counts of this clonotype. The rearrangement joins TRBV9 to TRBJ2-7; 7 positions match TRBD2. The germline gives CDR1 SGDLS, CDR2 YYNGEE. CDR3 length equals 15 residues. The J segment lost 4 bases and the V segment lost 0 bases, leaving 7 bases of the junction unmatched. Here the CDR3 reads CASSVGGGSGYEQYF. CDR3 nucleotides: TGTGCCAGCAGCGTAGGTGGCGGGAGCGGGTACGAGCAGTACTTC.

There are a few counts of this clonotype. The gene calls are TRBV7-8 and TRBJ2-1; 7 bases align to TRBD2. The CDR3 covers 15 residues. Germline assignment: CDR1 SGHVS and CDR2 FQNEAQ. With V trimmed by 1 base and J by 6 bases, 6 bases remained unmatched. The CDR3 DNA sequence: TGTGCCAGCAGCTTAGGGCTAGCGGACCTCAATGAGCAGTTCTTC. This encodes CASSLGLADLNEQFF.

The chain carries TRBV6-1 and TRBJ2-7; 9 nucleotides match TRBD2. V shed 2 bases and J 0 bases; nucleotides not matched to a gene: 8. CDR3 size: 17 residues. CDR1 is MNHNS, CDR2 SASEGT, per germline. CDR3 loop: CASSEYLREGLSYEQYF. The CDR3 DNA reads TGTGCCAGCAGTGAATACTTGCGGGAGGGCCTCTCCTACGAGCAGTACTTC.

The rearrangement links TRBV20-1 to TRBJ2-1; TRBD2 might be the D (5 bases). V dropped 0 bases and J dropped 0 bases, with 12 bases sitting between them. CDR3 length: 16 residues. Germline loops: CDR1 DFQATT, CDR2 SNEGSKA (reference sequence). In DNA, the CDR3 is TGCAGTGCTAGAGAATCGAGCGGCAGCTCCTACAATGAGCAGTTCTTC. It specifies CSARESSGSSYNEQFF.

V gene TRBV4-1 combines with J gene TRBJ2-7; TRBD2 matches at 12 bases. Germline assignment: CDR1 MGHRA and CDR2 YSYEKL. The CDR3 has 16 amino acids. Trimming removed 2 bases from V and 4 bases from J; junction bases left unmatched: 6. CDR3 sequence: CASSQLAGGPGYEQYF. The CDR3, as DNA: TGCGCCAGCAGCCAACTAGCGGGAGGGCCCGGATACGAGCAGTACTTC.

The rearrangement joins TRBV20-1 to TRBJ2-7; no clear D gene. The CDR3 runs 16 residues. Germline V gives CDR1 DFQATT, CDR2 SNEGSKA (reference sequence). V lost 0 bases, J lost 0 bases, and 15 bases lay in between. CDR3 nucleotides: TGCAGTGCTAGAGATCCAGTGTCCCATGGCTCCTACGAGCAGTACTTC. Protein product: CSARDPVSHGSYEQYF.

In nucleotides, the CDR3 is TGTGCCAGCAGCCGAGCACAGGGCCGAGGAAACACCATATATTTT. Protein: CASSRAQGRGNTIYF. The genes are TRBV3-1 and TRBJ1-3; D may be TRBD1 (6 bases). Between the trimmed V and J ends, which lost 4 bases and 4 bases, there was a span of 14 bases. The CDR3 loop spans 15 amino acids. Germline values: CDR1 LGHDT, CDR2 YNNKEL (reference sequence).

The genes are TRBV28 and TRBJ2-5; a weak D match, TRBD2 (5 bases). The length of the CDR3 is 14 residues. CDR1 is MDHEN, CDR2 SYDVKM, per germline. Deletions cut 6 bases from V and 3 bases from J, with 14 bases between. Here the CDR3 reads CASSLISGKETQYF. The CDR3 DNA reads as TGTGCCAGCAGCCTGATTTCGGGAAAAGAGACCCAGTACTTC.

The rearrangement joins TRBV27 to TRBJ2-7; D is unclear. Trimming stripped 0 bases from V and 9 bases from J, with 12 bases between. The germline V gene has CDR1 MNHEY and CDR2 SMNVEV (reference sequence). CDR3 length: 13 residues. CDR3 amino acids: CASSLSFEAGQYF. CDR3 DNA: TGTGCCAGCAGTTTATCGTTCGAAGCTGGGCAGTACTTC.

The chain uses TRBV24-1 and TRBJ2-1; TRBD1 matches 9 bases. V shed 3 bases, J shed 5 bases, and the junction held 7 bases outside the gene matches. This CDR3 has 16 residues. Germline CDR1 and CDR2: KGHDR and SFDVKD. DNA for the CDR3: TGTGCCACCAGTGATCACCGGGACAGGGTCGACAATGAGCAGTTCTTC. This translates into CATSDHRDRVDNEQFF.

This clonotype came up many times. The chain is built from TRBV25-1 and TRBJ2-5, with a possible D match to TRBD1 (5 bases). The germline V gene encodes CDR1 MGHDK and CDR2 SYGVNS. The CDR3 covers 13 residues. With 6 bases removed from V and 3 bases from J, the gap between germline ends came to 11 bases. CDR3: CASSLDSEETQYF. The CDR3 nucleotides read TGTGCCAGCAGCTTAGACAGTGAAGAGACCCAGTACTTC. Full variable domain (remainder filled in from reference TRBV25-1 and TRBJ2-5): EADIYQTPRYLVIGTGKKITLECSQTMGHDKMYWYQQDPGMELHLIHYSYGVNSTEKGDLSSESTVSRIRTEHFPLTLESARPSHTSQYLCASSLDSEETQYFGPGTRLLVL.

This clonotype was observed a few times. The V and J genes are TRBV5-1 and TRBJ2-7; D call uncertain. The CDR3 spans 15 residues. V was clipped by 2 bases and J by 3 bases, with 15 bases between them. In germline, CDR1 is SGHRS, CDR2 YFSETQ. The CDR3 reads CASSLSSRPGYEQYF. CDR3 sequence (DNA): TGCGCCAGCAGCTTATCGTCCCGACCCGGCTACGAGCAGTACTTC.

This chain links TRBV12-3 or TRBV12-4 with TRBJ2-2; weak D call: TRBD1 (6 bases). Deletions cut 8 bases from V and 4 bases from J, with 17 bases between. The CDR3 is 15 amino acids. CDR3 protein: CASVPAGVGTGELFF. CDR3 in DNA: TGTGCCAGCGTCCCGGCAGGGGTCGGCACCGGGGAGCTGTTTTTT.

CDR3 residues: CAISAGLRNQPQHF. CDR3 coding DNA: TGTGCCATCAGCGCAGGGCTGCGCAATCAGCCCCAGCATTTT. The V and J genes are TRBV10-3 and TRBJ1-5; maybe TRBD1 (5 bases). Germline assignment: CDR1 ENHRY and CDR2 SYGVKD. The V gene lost 6 bases and the J gene lost 2 bases, with 11 bases spanning the gap. The CDR3 length is 14 residues.

The rearrangement joins TRBV25-1 to TRBJ2-5; D is ambiguous. The CDR3 loop spans 12 amino acids. Germline V gives CDR1 MGHDK, CDR2 SYGVNS. The V end was cut by 10 bases, the J end by 7 bases, with 16 bases between. The DNA of the CDR3 is TGTGCCACCGGAGCCGAAACGAGGACCCAGTACTTC. Translating gives CATGAETRTQYF.

The chain couples TRBV5-6 to TRBJ2-1; D is unresolved. Germline V CDR1 and CDR2: SGHDT, YYEEEE. V was clipped by 4 bases and J by 9 bases, with 11 bases between them. The CDR3 is 12 residues long. CDR3 nucleotides: TGTGCCAGCAGCCCCCAGACCCCTGAGCAGTTCTTC. This sequence encodes CASSPQTPEQFF.

This clonotype was picked up a small number of times. The genes are TRBV2 and TRBJ2-1; 7 nucleotides match TRBD2. The CDR3 is 16 residues long. Germline loops: CDR1 SNHLY, CDR2 FYNNEI. V was clipped by 6 bases and J by 2 bases; unmatched bases: 10. The CDR3 sequence is CASSASRDYTYNEQFF. In DNA, the CDR3 is TGTGCCAGCAGCGCAAGCCGGGACTACACCTACAATGAGCAGTTCTTC.

The chain has TRBV7-8 and TRBJ2-7; TRBD1 agrees at 7 bases. This CDR3 contains 14 residues. Germline CDR1 SGHVS, CDR2 FQNEAQ. Trimming at V came to 5 bases and at J to 3 bases, leaving 7 bases not matched to a gene. The CDR3 sequence is CASSPDRAVYEQYV. The CDR3, as DNA: TGTGCCAGCAGCCCCGACAGGGCAGTCTACGAGCAGTACGTC.

In its sample, this clonotype was seen a few times. The gene calls are TRBV27 and TRBJ2-3, with unresolved D. This CDR3 is built from 18 residues. Germline V gives CDR1 MNHEY, CDR2 SMNVEV (reference sequence). Trimming cost V 6 bases and J 2 bases, with 24 bases left between them. CDR3 DNA: TGTGCCAGCAGCCCGATCTCGTTGCTAGTACCCTCCACAGATACGCAGTATTTT. Its translation: CASSPISLLVPSTDTQYF.

This clonotype occurred many times. This rearrangement joins TRBV12-3 or TRBV12-4 to TRBJ2-1, with a possible D match to TRBD2 (6 bases). Trimming removed 1 base at V and 6 bases at J, with 7 bases between. This CDR3 is 13 amino acids long. The CDR3 loop is CASSLELANEQFF. The CDR3 DNA reads TGTGCCAGCAGTTTAGAACTAGCCAATGAGCAGTTCTTC.

V is TRBV9 and J is TRBJ2-3; D is possibly TRBD2 (5 bases). This CDR3 has 15 residues. Between the trimmed V and J ends, which lost 1 base and 2 bases, there was a span of 11 bases. Germline V lookup: CDR1 SGDLS, CDR2 YYNGEE. CDR3 protein: CASSVYGSPTDTQYF. The CDR3 nucleotides are TGTGCCAGCAGCGTATATGGGAGCCCCACAGATACGCAGTATTTT.

The rearrangement links TRBV28 to TRBJ2-5, with D tentatively TRBD1 (6 bases). V lost 3 bases and J 3 bases, leaving 20 bases between the germline ends. The CDR3 length is 17 residues. Germline V lookup: CDR1 MDHEN, CDR2 SYDVKM. This chain's CDR3 is CASSLGADVWVKETQYF. The CDR3 DNA is TGTGCCAGCAGTTTGGGGGCGGATGTTTGGGTCAAAGAGACCCAGTACTTC.

This chain connects TRBV6-4 to TRBJ2-1, with TRBD1 matching over 8 bases. J gave up 7 bases and V 6 bases, and 11 bases lay outside the gene matches. Germline CDR1 MRHNA, CDR2 SNTAGT. This CDR3 has 15 residues. CDR3 sequence (DNA): TGTGCCAGCAGCTCTGGACAGGGAAGCACGAATGAGCAGTTCTTC. Protein product: CASSSGQGSTNEQFF.

The chain employs TRBV18 and TRBJ2-2; D gene uncertain. Germline CDR1 and CDR2: KGHSH and LQKENI. The CDR3 runs 17 residues. Trimming removed 4 bases from V and 4 bases from J, with 19 bases in between. CDR3 in amino acids: CASSRPTLTSSTGELFF. The CDR3 DNA reads TGTGCCAGCTCACGTCCTACACTTACAAGTAGCACCGGGGAGCTGTTTTTT.

This rearrangement joins TRBV5-1 to TRBJ2-4; 10 nucleotides match TRBD1. Germline CDR1 is SGHRS and CDR2 is YFSETQ. The CDR3 is 18 amino acids. V dropped 0 bases and J dropped 2; count of bases not matched to a gene: 8. In nucleotides, the CDR3 is TGCGCCAGCAGCTTGGATCGGGACAGGGGCCTTACCAAAAACATTCAGTACTTC. It codes for CASSLDRDRGLTKNIQYF.

This clonotype was found a few times. V gene TRBV15 combines with J gene TRBJ2-5, with 10 bases that match TRBD1. This CDR3 has 18 amino acids. J lost 2 bases, V lost 3 bases, and 12 bases had no gene match. Germline CDR1 reads LNHNV; CDR2 reads YYDKDF (reference sequence). The CDR3 nucleotides are TGTGCCACCAGCAGCGGGACAGGGGTTAGGGGGGCTCAAGAGACCCAGTACTTC. It translates to CATSSGTGVRGAQETQYF.

The CDR3 region has the DNA TGTGCCAGCACCCTTGGGGGGGGTAGCGATGAGCAGTTCTTC. It codes for CASTLGGGSDEQFF. This rearrangement joins TRBV12-3 or TRBV12-4 to TRBJ2-1; 7 positions agree with TRBD2. V trimming: 7 bases; J trimming: 8 bases; junction bases outside the gene matches: 11. This CDR3 spans 14 amino acids.